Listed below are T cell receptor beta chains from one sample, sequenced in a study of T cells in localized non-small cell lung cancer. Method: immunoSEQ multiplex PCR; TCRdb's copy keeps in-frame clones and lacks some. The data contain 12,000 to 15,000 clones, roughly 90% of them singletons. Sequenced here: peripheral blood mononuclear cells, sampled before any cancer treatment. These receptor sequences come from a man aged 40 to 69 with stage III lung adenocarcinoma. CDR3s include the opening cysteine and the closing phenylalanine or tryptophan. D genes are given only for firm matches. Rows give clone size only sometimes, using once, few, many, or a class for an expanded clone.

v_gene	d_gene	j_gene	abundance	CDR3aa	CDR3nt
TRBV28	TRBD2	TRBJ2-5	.	CASSSPTSSVETQYF	TGTGCCAGCAGTTCGCCGACTAGCTCCGTAGAGACCCAGTACTTC
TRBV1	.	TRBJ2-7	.	CTSSQAARLLDEQYF	TGCACCAGCAGCCAGGCAGCCCGCCTCTTAGACGAGCAGTACTTC
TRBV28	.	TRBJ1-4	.	CASRPRGEENEKLFF	TGTGCCAGCAGGCCCCGGGGAGAGGAGAATGAAAAACTGTTTTTT
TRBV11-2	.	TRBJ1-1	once	CASSWGADEAFF	TGTGCCAGCAGCTGGGGGGCGGATGAAGCTTTCTTT
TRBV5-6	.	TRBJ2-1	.	CASSLVGARDEQFF	TGTGCCAGCAGCTTGGTGGGGGCGCGGGATGAGCAGTTCTTC
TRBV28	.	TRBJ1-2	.	CASHSLNYGYTF	TGTGCCAGTCATAGCCTCAACTATGGCTACACCTTC
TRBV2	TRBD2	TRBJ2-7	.	CASSSLAGVSYEQYF	TGTGCCAGCAGTTCACTAGCGGGAGTTTCCTACGAGCAGTACTTC
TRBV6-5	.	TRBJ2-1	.	CASSRGLSSYNEQFF	TGTGCCAGCAGTAGAGGGCTGAGCTCCTACAATGAGCAGTTCTTC
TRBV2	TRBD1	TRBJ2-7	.	CASSGGTGTVYEQYF	TGTGCCAGCAGTGGGGGGACAGGGACCGTCTACGAGCAGTACTTC
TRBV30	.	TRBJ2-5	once	CAWGPGPSGTQYF	TGTGCCTGGGGCCCGGGACCCTCGGGGACCCAGTACTTC